This TCR beta chain was sequenced for a study of blood T cell repertoires in COVID-19. Profiling relied on immunoSEQ multiplex PCR, and the TCRdb table lists in-frame clones only, not all of them. The sample includes some 230,000 clones, around four fifths of them seen just once. This CDR3 comprises 16 residues. Germline-derived CDR1 and CDR2 are LNHNV and YYDKDF (reference sequence). Trimming pared 1 base from V and 0 bases from J, leaving 13 bases between. The sequenced sample was peripheral blood. This chain uses TRBV15 with TRBJ2-7; D unclear. The source of this sequence is an elderly woman with COVID-19, enrolled during active disease. CDR3 DNA: TGTGCCACCAGCAGAGTGAGAACAGAACGCTCCTACGAGCAGTACTTC. Encoded protein: CATSRVRTERSYEQYF.